The clone carrying this T cell receptor (beta chain) was found many times. What it binds is not known. This sample is part of a study of T cells in Graves' hyperthyroidism and ophthalmopathy. It was considered stable Graves' hyperthyroidism when ophthalmopathy did not progress within 18 months. The study left out patients who had uncontrolled infection, other autoimmune disease, pregnancy or lactation. The CDR3 consists of 15 residues. Deletions cut 3 bases from V and 3 bases from J, with 13 bases between. The germline gives CDR1 LNHNV, CDR2 YYDKDF (reference sequence). Overall study findings and caveats: With a median lead of 6.5 months before onset, the model predicted ophthalmopathy.

Amplified TCR beta CDR3 regions came from RNA transcripts. A set of HTBI primers served as the primers for a first-round RT-PCR of the TCR CDR3. TCRdb redid the calling of the multiplex PCR reads with MiXCR, one entry per CDR3 protein. The sample includes a few hundred thousand distinct CDR3 sequences, approximately 14% of them seen just once. This chain joins TRBV15 and TRBJ2-3; D is possibly TRBD1 (6 bases). Sequenced sample: blood. This sequence originates from a woman under 30 with Graves' hyperthyroidism. Here the CDR3 reads CATSSSPGQTDTQYF. The CDR3 DNA follows: TGTGCCACCAGCAGCTCACCCGGACAGACAGATACGCAGTATTTT. Together with reference TRBV15 and TRBJ2-3, the CDR3 gives the full variable domain: DAMVIQNPRYQVTQFGKPVTLSCSQTLNHNVMYWYQQKSSQAPKLLFHYYDKDFNNEADTPDNFQSRRPNTSFCFLDIRSPGLGDTAMYLCATSSSPGQTDTQYFGPGTRLTVL.